The 16 T cell receptor beta chains below come from one sample, sequenced in a study of human T cells and chemical hapten exposure (dated by TCRdb to 2020 to 2023). Interpreted using the paper, the time point label stands for: patch test 1, 2 weeks after DPC sensitization. This sample's treatment or condition label indicates: therapeutic diphenylcyclopropenone sensitization with weekly scalp DPC. The library was produced with RACE. For sequencing, a NextSeq 500 was employed. TCRdb redid the processing of the public reads, applying fastp at Q25 and MiXCR, and retained in-frame beta chains. Records with the same CDR3 protein are collapsed into one entry carrying the most frequent genes and DNA. This sample holds more than 90,000 distinct CDR3 sequences; about 10% were observed only once. Approximately 2.2% of the sample lies in the top ten. Sequencing used whole blood, obtained in connection with sensitization to the hapten diphenylcyclopropenone (DPC). The source is a man aged 35-49 years with alopecia areata. Some clones in this sample may be carry-over from other donors' samples.

This clonotype was seen repeatedly, ten times or more. The chain carries TRBV9 and TRBJ1-4; 11 bases line up with TRBD1. CDR1 is SGDLS and CDR2 is YYNGEE in the germline V gene. This CDR3 is built from 15 residues. V lost 2 bases to trimming and J lost 4 bases; unmatched junction nucleotides: 1. The CDR3 protein is CASSVGTGGNEKLFF. CDR3 DNA: TGTGCCAGCAGCGTTGGGACAGGGGGTAATGAAAAACTGTTTTTT.

This clonotype was seen only a few times. The chain has TRBV27 and TRBJ2-6; 10 nucleotides line up with TRBD1. The length of the CDR3 is 17 residues. Germline V gene data show CDR1 as MNHEY and CDR2 as SMNVEV (reference sequence). V gave up 5 bases and J gave up 1 base; unmatched junction bases: 5. The CDR3 is CASSGGQGRSGANVLTF. CDR3 in DNA: TGTGCCAGCAGTGGGGGACAGGGGAGGTCTGGGGCCAACGTCCTGACTTTC.

This clonotype was observed a few times. The rearrangement links TRBV28 to TRBJ1-5; 7 nucleotides match TRBD1. This CDR3 comprises 15 residues. V shed 3 bases and J 2 bases; nucleotides not matched to a gene: 4. CDR1 and CDR2 (germline): MDHEN, SYDVKM. CDR3 DNA: TGTGCCAGCAGTTTGAACAGGGGACGCAATCAGCCCCAGCATTTT. Its protein is CASSLNRGRNQPQHF.

The chain links TRBV29-1 to TRBJ2-3; D ambiguous. The ends were cut back, 7 bases at V and 3 bases at J, with 5 bases in the middle. Per the germline V gene, CDR1 is SQVTM and CDR2 is ANQGSEA. CDR3 length equals 10 residues. The DNA of the CDR3 is TGCAGCGACGATACAGATACGCAGTATTTT. It translates to CSDDTDTQYF.

This clonotype was seen many times. The chain links TRBV4-3 to TRBJ2-3; D uncertain. CDR3 length: 16 amino acids. Looked up from germline, CDR1 is LGHNA and CDR2 is YSLEER. V was pared by 1 base and J by 4 bases, with 15 bases between. This CDR3 reads CASSQGSQLGADTQYF. CDR3 nucleotide sequence: TGCGCCAGCAGCCAAGGGTCGCAACTGGGCGCAGATACGCAGTATTTT.

Points on this clonotype: The junction shows a germline mismatch at one end, possibly a read error. This chain links TRBV19 with TRBJ1-2; the D is unclear. The germline CDR1 and CDR2 sequences are LNHDA and SQIVND (reference sequence). CDR3 length: 13 amino acids. The DNA of the CDR3 is TGTGCCAGTAGTATGGTTGGGAGTTATGTCTACACCTTC. Residues: CASSMVGSYVYTF.

The chain is built from TRBV6-4 and TRBJ2-2; D might be TRBD1 (5 bases). Trimming cost V 0 bases and J 6 bases, with 17 bases left between them. This CDR3 region has 17 residues. Per the germline V gene, CDR1 is MRHNA and CDR2 is SNTAGT. In nucleotides, the CDR3 is TGTGCCAGCAGTGACTCCGAGGCGGATAGGGGTGCCGGGGAGCTGTTTTTT. Amino acid sequence: CASSDSEADRGAGELFF.

This clonotype has just a few counts. This sequence joins TRBV3-1 and TRBJ2-7; TRBD2 is a possible D gene (5 bases). There are 14 residues in the CDR3. Looked up from germline, CDR1 is LGHDT and CDR2 is YNNKEL (reference sequence). V was pared by 1 base and J by 5 bases, with 12 bases between. CDR3 sequence (DNA): TGTGCCAGCAGCCAAGGAAATAGCGCCCACGAGCAGTACTTC. Amino acid sequence: CASSQGNSAHEQYF.

At least ten counts were recorded for this clonotype. The genes are TRBV4-2 and TRBJ2-3, with D possibly TRBD1 on 5 matching bases. CDR1 and CDR2 from the germline V gene are LGHNA and YNFKEQ. Trimming left V 1 base short and J 1 base short, with 12 bases between. This CDR3 has 16 residues. The CDR3 region has the DNA TGTGCCAGCAGCCAAGTAACAGGATCTGGCACAGATACGCAGTATTTT. The encoded protein is CASSQVTGSGTDTQYF.

As regards this clonotype: Mismatch with germline at one junction end may stem from a read error. This chain links TRBV5-4 with TRBJ1-2, with TRBD1 identical over 9 bases. The CDR3 runs to 14 residues. CDR1 is SGHNT and CDR2 is YYREEE in the germline V gene (reference sequence). CDR3: CASSLTGGGYVYTF. CDR3 nucleotide sequence: TGTGCCAGCAGCCTTACAGGGGGCGGTTATGTCTACACCTTC. The entire variable domain, with the rest obtained from reference TRBV5-4 and TRBJ1-2, is as follows: ETGVTQSPTHLIKTRGQQVTLRCSSQSGHNTVSWYQQALGQGPQFIFQYYREEENGRGNFPPRFSGLQFPNYSSELNVNALELDDSALYLCASSLTGGGYVYTFGSGTRLTVV.

In its sample, this clonotype was seen a few times. The V call is TRBV10-3, the J call TRBJ2-4; D ambiguous. Looked up from germline, CDR1 is ENHRY and CDR2 is SYGVKD. This CDR3 spans 14 amino acids. V was clipped by 7 bases and J by 2 bases, with 12 bases between them. Written as DNA, the CDR3 is TGTGCCATCACCCCCGGCCTCTCCAAAAACATTCAGTACTTC. Encoded protein: CAITPGLSKNIQYF.

A few counts support this clonotype. This chain uses TRBV12-3 or TRBV12-4 with TRBJ1-1, with D uncertain. The V end was cut by 3 bases, the J end by 5 bases, with 7 bases between. CDR3 length: 12 residues. As DNA, the CDR3 is TGTGCCAGCAGTTTGGCGCTTACTGAAGCTTTCTTT. It is translated as CASSLALTEAFF.

This clonotype appeared many times. The chain carries TRBV18 and TRBJ1-1; D not resolved. Trimming removed 2 bases from V and 1 base from J, with 11 bases in between. The CDR3 extends over 15 amino acids. In germline, CDR1 is KGHSH, CDR2 LQKENI. DNA of the CDR3: TGTGCCAGCTCACCAATCGAACAGAAGAACACTGAAGCTTTCTTT. This sequence encodes CASSPIEQKNTEAFF.

In this sample, this clonotype turned up many times. The chain recombines TRBV29-1 with TRBJ2-7; possibly TRBD1 for D (6 bases). The CDR3 totals 11 residues. V lost 5 bases and J 4 bases, leaving 9 bases between the germline ends. Germline assignment: CDR1 SQVTM and CDR2 ANQGSEA. CDR3 coding DNA: TGCAGCGTTCTACAGGGTTACGAGCAGTACTTC. As protein: CSVLQGYEQYF.

This clonotype was seen many times. The chain combines TRBV7-2 with TRBJ1-4; D possibly corresponds to TRBD1 (6 bases). In germline, CDR1 is SGHTA, CDR2 FQGNSA. Trimming pared 7 bases from V and 7 bases from J, leaving 19 bases between. This CDR3 is 15 amino acids long. The CDR3 here is CASTFGGQQGEKLFF. In DNA form, the CDR3 reads TGTGCCAGCACTTTTGGGGGGCAGCAGGGTGAAAAACTGTTTTTT. Full variable domain (remainder filled in from reference TRBV7-2 and TRBJ1-4): GAGVSQSPSNKVTEKGKDVELRCDPISGHTALYWYRQSLGQGLEFLIYFQGNSAPDKSGLPSDRFSAERTGGSVSTLTIQRTQQEDSAVYLCASTFGGQQGEKLFFGSGTQLSVL.

A remark on this clonotype: This may be a read error: a much more frequent sequence differs by one nucleotide. V is TRBV6-2 or TRBV6-3 and J is TRBJ2-6, with a possible D match to TRBD2 (5 bases). The V end was cut by 1 base, the J end by 0 bases, with 10 bases between. The V gene's germline CDR1 is MNHEY and CDR2 SVGEGT. The CDR3 extends over 17 amino acids. CDR3 in amino acids: CASSYLTGFSGANVLTF. CDR3 in DNA: TGTGCCAGCAGTTACTTAACGGGATTCTCTGGGGCCAACGTCCTGACTTTC.